Listed here is a single T cell receptor (beta chain). Its specific antigen is unknown. No per-base quality is available; no much larger clone lies one base away. This entry is derived from a study of T cell responses to AZD1222 COVID-19 vaccine (dated by TCRdb to the early 2020s). Regarding the study in general: Because spike-specific TCR depth and breadth did not differ between the two schedules, AZD1222 recipients who got a second dose at roughly 4 weeks were pooled with those who got a second dose at roughly 12 weeks. A total of approximately 230 trial participants underwent TCR sequencing, of whom 200 to 220 received two doses of AZD1222 and 26 received two doses of the MenACWY control vaccine. Trial participants were enrolled by age into subgroups of 18-55, 56-69 and 70-plus years, and around 150, 28 and 57 TCR-sequenced participants, respectively, were included in these subgroups. Broader findings and caveats from the paper: After two AZD1222 doses, spike-specific TCR breadth and depth were significantly higher than at day 0 and than in MenACWY recipients. The vaccine-associated CD4 TCRs covered the entire spike protein, and the dominant responses fell in regions 160-218 and 743-854. Conclusions about previously exposed vaccinees were limited because only six AZD1222 recipients were SARS-CoV-2 seropositive at baseline. In the small 56-69-year group, the increase in depth fell short of significance, most likely because of low power. Participants were mostly white British, with more females than males. The authors suggested clonal diversity may have been underestimated. Because no day 14 peak-response samples were available, repertoires were characterized only after the peak T cell response. Reportedly, close to half of the unique spike-specific TCRs recognized epitopes lying outside the regions that are mutated in the B.1.351 and B.1.1.7 variants.

The CDR3 regions of human TCRbeta chains were analyzed by immunosequencing. Per the source publication's procedure: Repertoire TCRs were checked for matches against a reference library of SARS-CoV-2-specific TCRs that had been generated using the MIRA antigen-specificity platform. Breadth meant the fraction of unique TCRs that were SARS-CoV-2-associated, whereas depth meant the fraction of total T cells that were SARS-CoV-2-associated. Using the MIRA data, each spike-specific TCR was assigned both to the spike region to which the TCR was reactive and to a CD4 or CD8 class. Log10-transformed breadth and depth values were compared by one-way ANOVA with Sidak's multiple comparisons tests. TCRdb holds this immuneACCESS table with in-frame rearrangements only. Some clones are missing; in checked studies, unresolved V genes explain under half, and the rest has no known cause. The V and J calls and the clone size are those of that table, but D and trimming were determined from the DNA. The sample has around 160,000 clones on record, around 88% of them singletons. Less than 15% of the sample is taken by the ten largest.

The V end loses 9 bases and the J end loses 2 bases, and a stretch of 14 bases separates them. From the cysteine through the phenylalanine, the CDR3 covers 14 amino acids. Only the CDR3 region is kept as DNA, spanning 42 bases read in frame from base 1. The germline V gene (reference sequence) sets CDR1 to SEHNR and CDR2 to FQNEAQ. The time point label here, explained by the study, means: baseline before first vaccination. Vaccinee samples came from UK trials COV001 and COV002, including a single-blind randomized controlled phase 2/3 trial of AZD1222 (ChAdOx1 nCoV-19) in healthy adults. Trial participant PBMC samples were collected at day 0 and day 28 after the second dose for TCRbeta chain sequencing.

The sample consisted of peripheral blood, taken on day 0 of AZD1222 vaccination. This receptor chain uses TRBV7-9 and TRBJ1-3, with the D gene not clear enough to name. The sequence derives from an adult in good health. CDR3 loop: CASSEGVTGNTIYF. The sequenced DNA is TGTGCCAGTTCAGAAGGAGTTACTGGAAACACCATATATTTT.